This T cell receptor beta chain emerged from a study of T cell changes during pregnancy in multiple sclerosis. The CDR3 sequence is 13 residues long. V was cut by 3 bases and J by 4 bases, with 8 bases left in between. From germline, CDR1 is SGHVS and CDR2 FQNEAQ. Sequencing was performed with immunoSEQ multiplex PCR; in TCRdb, only in-frame clones are kept and a portion is missing. Of 25,000 to 40,000 clones listed, roughly nine tenths were seen once; the top ten hold around 10%. This chain joins TRBV7-8 and TRBJ2-3; D is possibly TRBD2 (7 bases). Sequenced here: CD8+ T cells from peripheral blood mononuclear cells, sampled in the third trimester of pregnancy. The receptor comes from a female donor with multiple sclerosis, enrolled in a pregnancy study. CDR3 in DNA: TGTGCCAGCAGCTTCGGGGGGCCAGATACGCAGTATTTT. Its translation: CASSFGGPDTQYF.